This T cell receptor (beta chain) was sequenced in a study of control samples from healthy donors and cancer patients. CDR3 size: 14 residues. Germline values: CDR1 KGHSH, CDR2 LQKENI. The V gene lost 3 bases and the J gene lost 11 bases, with 19 bases spanning the gap. Sequenced by immunoSEQ multiplex PCR; TCRdb stores in-frame clones only, minus some. The repertoire holds roughly 130,000 clones, with less than 95% as singletons. The specimen sequenced was blood. The clonotype was recovered from a man younger than 30 in good health. This chain uses TRBV18 with TRBJ1-1; tentatively, D is TRBD1 (6 bases). DNA for the CDR3: TGTGCCAGCTCACCGGAACAGGGAACAAGGCGGGCTTTCTTT. This codes for CASSPEQGTRRAFF.